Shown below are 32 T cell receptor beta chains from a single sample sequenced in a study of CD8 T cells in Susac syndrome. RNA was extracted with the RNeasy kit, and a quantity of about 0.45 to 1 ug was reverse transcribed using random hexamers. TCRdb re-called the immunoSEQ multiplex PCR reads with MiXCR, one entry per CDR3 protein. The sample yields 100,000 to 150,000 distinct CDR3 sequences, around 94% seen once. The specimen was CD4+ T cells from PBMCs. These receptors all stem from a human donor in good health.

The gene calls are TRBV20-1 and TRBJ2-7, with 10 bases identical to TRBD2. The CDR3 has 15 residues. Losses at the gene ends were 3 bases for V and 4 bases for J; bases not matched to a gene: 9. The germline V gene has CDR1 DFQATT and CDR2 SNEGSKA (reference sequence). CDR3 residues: CSARAPSGSGYEQYF. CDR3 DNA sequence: TGCAGTGCTAGGGCTCCTAGCGGGAGTGGGTACGAGCAGTACTTC.

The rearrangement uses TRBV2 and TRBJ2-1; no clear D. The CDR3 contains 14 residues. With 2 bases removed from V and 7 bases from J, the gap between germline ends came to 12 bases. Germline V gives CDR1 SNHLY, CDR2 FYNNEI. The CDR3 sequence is CASSEQGPGNEQFF. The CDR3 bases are TGTGCCAGCAGTGAACAAGGCCCCGGAAATGAGCAGTTCTTC.

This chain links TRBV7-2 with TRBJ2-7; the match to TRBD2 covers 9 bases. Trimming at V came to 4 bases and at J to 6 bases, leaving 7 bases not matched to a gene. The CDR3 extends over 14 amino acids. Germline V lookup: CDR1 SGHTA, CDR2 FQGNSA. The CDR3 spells CASSYPGLAFEQYF. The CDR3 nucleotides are TGTGCCAGCAGCTACCCGGGACTAGCATTCGAGCAGTACTTC.

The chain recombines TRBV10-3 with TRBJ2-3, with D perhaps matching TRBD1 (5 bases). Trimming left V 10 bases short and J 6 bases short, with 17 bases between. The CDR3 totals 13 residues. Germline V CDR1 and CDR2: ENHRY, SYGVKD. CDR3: CATAGANPDTQYF. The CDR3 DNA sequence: TGTGCCACCGCTGGGGCCAATCCGGATACGCAGTATTTT.

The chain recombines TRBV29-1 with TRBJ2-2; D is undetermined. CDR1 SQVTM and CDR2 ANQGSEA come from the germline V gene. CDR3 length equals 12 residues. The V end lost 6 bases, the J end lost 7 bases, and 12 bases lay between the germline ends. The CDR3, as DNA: TGCAGCGTACTCCCGTGGAGCGGGGAGCTGTTTTTT. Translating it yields CSVLPWSGELFF.

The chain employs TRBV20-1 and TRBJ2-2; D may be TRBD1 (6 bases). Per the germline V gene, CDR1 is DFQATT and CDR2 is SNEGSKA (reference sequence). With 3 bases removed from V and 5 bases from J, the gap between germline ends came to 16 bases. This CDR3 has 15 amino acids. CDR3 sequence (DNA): TGCAGTGCTAGGGCCCCAGGGGCCAGGACCGGGGAGCTGTTTTTT. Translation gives CSARAPGARTGELFF.

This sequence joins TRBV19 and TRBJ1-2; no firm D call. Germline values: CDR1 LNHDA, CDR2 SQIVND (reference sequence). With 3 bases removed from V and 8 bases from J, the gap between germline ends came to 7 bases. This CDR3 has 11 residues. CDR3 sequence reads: CASSIEEGYTF. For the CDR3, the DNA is TGTGCCAGTAGTATCGAGGAGGGCTACACCTTC.

The CDR3 bases are TGTGCCAGCAGCCCCCGGGACAGTCGACTCATGAACACTGAAGCTTTCTTT. This translates into CASSPRDSRLMNTEAFF. The V gene is TRBV3-1, the J gene TRBJ1-1, with 7 bases matching TRBD1. The CDR3 contains 17 residues. The trim removed 4 bases at V and 0 bases at J, leaving 11 bases unmatched. Germline V gene data show CDR1 as LGHDT and CDR2 as YNNKEL (reference sequence).

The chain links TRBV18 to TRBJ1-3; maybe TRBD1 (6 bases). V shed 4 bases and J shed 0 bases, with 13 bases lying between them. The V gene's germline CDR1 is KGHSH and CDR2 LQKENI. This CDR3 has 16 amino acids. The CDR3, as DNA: TGTGCCAGCTCACGTATCCCGGACAGCTCTGGAAACACCATATATTTT. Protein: CASSRIPDSSGNTIYF.

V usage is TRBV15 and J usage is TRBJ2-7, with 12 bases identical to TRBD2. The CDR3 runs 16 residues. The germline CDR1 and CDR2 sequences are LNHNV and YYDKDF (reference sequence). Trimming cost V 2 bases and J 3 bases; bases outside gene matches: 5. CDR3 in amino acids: CATSRMRLAGVYEQYF. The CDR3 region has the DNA TGTGCCACCAGCAGAATGAGACTAGCGGGAGTCTACGAGCAGTACTTC.

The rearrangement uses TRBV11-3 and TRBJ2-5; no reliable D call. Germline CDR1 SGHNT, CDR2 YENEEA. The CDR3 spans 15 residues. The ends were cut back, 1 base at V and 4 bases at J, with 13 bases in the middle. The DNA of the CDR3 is TGTGCCAGCAGCTTAGGTGCGAGAAGAGGAGAGACCCAGTACTTC. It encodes CASSLGARRGETQYF. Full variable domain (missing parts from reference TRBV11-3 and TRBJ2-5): EAGVVQSPRYKIIEKKQPVAFWCNPISGHNTLYWYLQNLGQGPELLIRYENEEAVDDSQLPKDRFSAERLKGVDSTLKIQPAELGDSAVYLCASSLGARRGETQYFGPGTRLLVL.

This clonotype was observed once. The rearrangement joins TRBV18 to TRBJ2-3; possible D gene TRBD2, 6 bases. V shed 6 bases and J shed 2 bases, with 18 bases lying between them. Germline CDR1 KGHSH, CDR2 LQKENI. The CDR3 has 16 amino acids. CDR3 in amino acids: CASSRGGTGTTDTQYF. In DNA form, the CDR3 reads TGTGCCAGCTCCCGCGGCGGGACCGGCACCACAGATACGCAGTATTTT.

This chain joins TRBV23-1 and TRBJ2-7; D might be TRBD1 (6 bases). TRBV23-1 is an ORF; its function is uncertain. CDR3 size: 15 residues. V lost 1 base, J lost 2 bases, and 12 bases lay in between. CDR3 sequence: CASSQLQGRTYEQYF. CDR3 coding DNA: TGCGCCAGCAGTCAATTACAGGGAAGGACCTACGAGCAGTACTTC.

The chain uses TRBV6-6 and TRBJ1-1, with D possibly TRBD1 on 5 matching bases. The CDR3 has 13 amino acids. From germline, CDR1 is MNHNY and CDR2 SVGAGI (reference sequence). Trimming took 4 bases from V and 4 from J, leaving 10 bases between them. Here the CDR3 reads CASSSIQGTEAFF. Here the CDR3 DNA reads TGTGCCAGCAGTTCCATCCAGGGCACTGAAGCTTTCTTT.

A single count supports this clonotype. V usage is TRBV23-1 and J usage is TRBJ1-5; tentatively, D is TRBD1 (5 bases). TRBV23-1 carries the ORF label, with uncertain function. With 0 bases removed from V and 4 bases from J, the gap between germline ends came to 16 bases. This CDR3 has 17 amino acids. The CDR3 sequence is CASSQSPKGASNQPQHF. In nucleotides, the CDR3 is TGCGCCAGCAGTCAATCGCCGAAAGGGGCCTCTAATCAGCCCCAGCATTTT.

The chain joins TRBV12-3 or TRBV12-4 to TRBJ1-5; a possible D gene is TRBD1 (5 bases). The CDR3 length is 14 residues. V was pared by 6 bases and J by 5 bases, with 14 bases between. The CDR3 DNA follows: TGTGCCAGCAGCGGGACGCCCCGCGATCAGCCCCAGCATTTT. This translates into CASSGTPRDQPQHF.

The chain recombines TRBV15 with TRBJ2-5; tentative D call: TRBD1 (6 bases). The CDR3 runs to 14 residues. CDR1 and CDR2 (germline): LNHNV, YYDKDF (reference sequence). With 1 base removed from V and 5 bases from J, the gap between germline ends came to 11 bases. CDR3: CATSRGKGVETQYF. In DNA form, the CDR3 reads TGTGCCACCAGCAGAGGCAAGGGGGTGGAGACCCAGTACTTC.

The CDR3 DNA is TGCAGCGTGGCCAGGGAGACCCAGTACTTC. It is translated as CSVARETQYF. The chain has TRBV29-1 and TRBJ2-5; no firm D call. The CDR3 totals 10 residues. Between the trimmed V and J ends, which lost 6 bases and 5 bases, there was a span of 7 bases. Germline V gene data show CDR1 as SQVTM and CDR2 as ANQGSEA.

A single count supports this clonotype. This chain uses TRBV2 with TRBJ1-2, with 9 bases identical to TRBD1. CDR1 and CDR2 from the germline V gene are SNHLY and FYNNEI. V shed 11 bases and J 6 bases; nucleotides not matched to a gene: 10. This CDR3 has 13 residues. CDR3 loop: CAGGVTGGDGYTF. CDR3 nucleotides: TGTGCCGGCGGGGTAACAGGGGGCGATGGCTACACCTTC.

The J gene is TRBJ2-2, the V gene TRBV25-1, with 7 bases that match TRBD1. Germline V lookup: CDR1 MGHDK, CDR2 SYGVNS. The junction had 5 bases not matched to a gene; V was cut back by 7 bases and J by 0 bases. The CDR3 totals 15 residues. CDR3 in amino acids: CASTSTGSNTGELFF. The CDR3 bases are TGTGCCAGCACCTCGACAGGGTCGAACACCGGGGAGCTGTTTTTT.

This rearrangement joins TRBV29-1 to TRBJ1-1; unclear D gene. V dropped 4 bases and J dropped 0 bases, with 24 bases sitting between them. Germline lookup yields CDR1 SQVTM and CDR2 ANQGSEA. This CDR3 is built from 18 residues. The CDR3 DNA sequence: TGCAGCGTTGTGGTTTCGGTAATGGAGGCTGCTATGAACACTGAAGCTTTCTTT. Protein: CSVVVSVMEAAMNTEAFF.

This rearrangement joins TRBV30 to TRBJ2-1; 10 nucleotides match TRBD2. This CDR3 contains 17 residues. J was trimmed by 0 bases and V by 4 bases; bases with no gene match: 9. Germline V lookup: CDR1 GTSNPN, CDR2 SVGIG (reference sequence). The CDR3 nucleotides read TGTGCCTGGATAAGAGCTAGCGGGAGAACCTCCTACAATGAGCAGTTCTTC. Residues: CAWIRASGRTSYNEQFF.

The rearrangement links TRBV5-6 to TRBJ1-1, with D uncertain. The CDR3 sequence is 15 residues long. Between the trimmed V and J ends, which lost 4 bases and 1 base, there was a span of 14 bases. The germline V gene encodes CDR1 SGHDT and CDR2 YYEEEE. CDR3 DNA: TGTGCCAGCAGCGTACGCGGTATGAGGAACACTGAAGCTTTCTTT. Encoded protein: CASSVRGMRNTEAFF.

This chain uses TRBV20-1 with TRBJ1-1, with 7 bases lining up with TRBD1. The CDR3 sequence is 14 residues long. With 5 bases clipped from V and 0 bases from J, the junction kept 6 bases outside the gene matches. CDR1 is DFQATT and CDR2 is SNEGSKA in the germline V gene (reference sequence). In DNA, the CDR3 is TGCAGTGCTCCTCTGACAGGGATGAACACTGAAGCTTTCTTT. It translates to CSAPLTGMNTEAFF.

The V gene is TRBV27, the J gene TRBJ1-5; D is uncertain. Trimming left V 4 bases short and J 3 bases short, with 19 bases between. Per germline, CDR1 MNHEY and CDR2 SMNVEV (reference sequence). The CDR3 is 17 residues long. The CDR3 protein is CASSSLVGRGNNQPQHF. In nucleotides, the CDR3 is TGTGCCAGCAGTTCACTAGTTGGACGGGGAAACAATCAGCCCCAGCATTTT.

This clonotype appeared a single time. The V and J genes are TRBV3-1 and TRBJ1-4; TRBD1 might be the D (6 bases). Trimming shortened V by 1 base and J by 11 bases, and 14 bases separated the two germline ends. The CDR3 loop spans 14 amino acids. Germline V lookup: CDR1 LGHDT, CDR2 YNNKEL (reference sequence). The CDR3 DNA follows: TGTGCCAGCAGCCAAGCCCTGGACAGTGGGAAACTGTTTTTT. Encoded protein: CASSQALDSGKLFF.

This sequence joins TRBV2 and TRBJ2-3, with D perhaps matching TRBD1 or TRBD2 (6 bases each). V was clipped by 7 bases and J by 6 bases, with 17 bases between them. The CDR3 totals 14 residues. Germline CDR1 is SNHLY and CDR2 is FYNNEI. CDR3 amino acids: CASTLRLGGDTQYF. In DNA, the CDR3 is TGTGCCAGCACGCTGCGCCTAGGGGGGGATACGCAGTATTTT.

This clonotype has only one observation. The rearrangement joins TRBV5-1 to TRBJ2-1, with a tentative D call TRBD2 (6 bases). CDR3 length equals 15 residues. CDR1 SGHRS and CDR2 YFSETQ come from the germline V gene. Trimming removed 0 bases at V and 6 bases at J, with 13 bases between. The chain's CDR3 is CASSLAAGISNEQFF. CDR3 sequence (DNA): TGCGCCAGCAGCTTGGCCGCGGGAATCAGCAATGAGCAGTTCTTC.

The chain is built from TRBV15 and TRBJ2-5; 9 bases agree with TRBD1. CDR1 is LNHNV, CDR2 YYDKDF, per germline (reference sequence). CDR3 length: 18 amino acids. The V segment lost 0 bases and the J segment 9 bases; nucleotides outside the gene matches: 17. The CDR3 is CATSRDFLGTGSTVAQYF. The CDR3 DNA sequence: TGTGCCACCAGCAGAGATTTCTTAGGGACAGGGAGTACGGTGGCCCAGTACTTC. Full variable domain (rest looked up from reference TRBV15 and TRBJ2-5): DAMVIQNPRYQVTQFGKPVTLSCSQTLNHNVMYWYQQKSSQAPKLLFHYYDKDFNNEADTPDNFQSRRPNTSFCFLDIRSPGLGDTAMYLCATSRDFLGTGSTVAQYFGPGTRLLVL.

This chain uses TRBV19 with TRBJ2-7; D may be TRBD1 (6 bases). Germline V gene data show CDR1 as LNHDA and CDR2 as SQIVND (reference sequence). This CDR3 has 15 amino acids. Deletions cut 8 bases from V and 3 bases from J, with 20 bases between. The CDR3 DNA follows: TGTGCCAGTGGTCAACGTAGGGGGACCTACTACGAGCAGTACTTC. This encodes CASGQRRGTYYEQYF.

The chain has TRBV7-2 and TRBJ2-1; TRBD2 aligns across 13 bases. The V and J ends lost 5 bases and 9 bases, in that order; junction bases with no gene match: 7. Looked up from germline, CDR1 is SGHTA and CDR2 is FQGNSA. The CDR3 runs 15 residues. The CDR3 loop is CASSPTSGRGVEQFF. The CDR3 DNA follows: TGTGCCAGCAGCCCTACTAGCGGGAGGGGTGTTGAGCAGTTCTTC.

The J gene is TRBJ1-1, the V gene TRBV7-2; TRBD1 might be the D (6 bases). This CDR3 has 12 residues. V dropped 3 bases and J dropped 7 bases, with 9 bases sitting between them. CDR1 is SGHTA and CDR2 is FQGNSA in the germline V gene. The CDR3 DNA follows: TGTGCCAGCAGCTTCACAGGGAGTGAAGCTTTCTTT. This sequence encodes CASSFTGSEAFF.